This T cell receptor beta chain was captured by sequencing in a study of OX40 agonist ivuxolimab in advanced cancers. As for the study in general: An anti-OX40 (CD134) antibody with agonistic activity, ivuxolimab, was administered to patients. Points from the study as a whole: Clonal expansion from baseline to week 6 occurred in both CD4+ and CD8+ T cells.

Sequencing used immunoSEQ multiplex PCR; TCRdb keeps in-frame clones, though not all of them. The table includes some 90,000 clones, about 92% detected once. Trimming removed 3 bases from V and 0 bases from J, with 16 bases in between. CDR1 is SGDLS and CDR2 is YYNGEE in the germline V gene. The CDR3 runs 17 residues. Details on this clone: Its antigen is unidentified.

The receptor was isolated from an adult with an advanced solid tumor such as melanoma, head and neck, liver or kidney cancer. Sequenced material: CD4+ or CD8+ T cells sorted from blood, taken in a trial of the OX40 agonist ivuxolimab. V is TRBV9 and J is TRBJ1-3; the D gene is possibly TRBD1 (6 bases). The CDR3 DNA follows: TGTGCCAGCAGCGACTCCGGGGGCCGCCTCTCTGGAAACACCATATATTTT. It is translated as CASSDSGGRLSGNTIYF.